This T cell receptor beta chain comes out of a study of T cell responses to AZD1222 COVID-19 vaccine. To note about this clone: Its target is not known.

The method was immunoSEQ multiplex PCR; TCRdb's version includes in-frame clones alone and lacks a portion of them. The table lists nearly 55,000 clones, roughly nine tenths of them singletons. Study-wide results and caveats: Nearly half of spike-specific TCRs reportedly target unmutated variant regions.

The source is an adult who received the AZD1222 COVID-19 vaccine. The sequences come from peripheral blood, collected 28 days after the second AZD1222 dose.

CDR3 residues: CASSFTGDTEAFF. CDR3 nucleotide sequence: TGTGCCAGCAGTTTCACGGGGGACACTGAAGCTTTCTTT. The rearrangement uses TRBV12-3 or TRBV12-4 and TRBJ1-1; possibly TRBD1 for D (5 bases). This CDR3 has 13 amino acids. V lost 3 bases to trimming and J lost 3 bases, with 8 bases between them.